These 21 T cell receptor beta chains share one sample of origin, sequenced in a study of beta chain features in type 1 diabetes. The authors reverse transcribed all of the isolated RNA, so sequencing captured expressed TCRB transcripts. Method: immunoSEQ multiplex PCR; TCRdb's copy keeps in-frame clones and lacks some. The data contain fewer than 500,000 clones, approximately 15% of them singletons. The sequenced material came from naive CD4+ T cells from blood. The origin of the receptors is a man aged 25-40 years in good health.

The CDR3 DNA sequence: TGTGCCAGCAGTGACTGGAGCCACGAGCAGTACGTC. This gives the protein CASSDWSHEQYV. This chain uses TRBV6-4 with TRBJ2-7; D gene ambiguous. Trimming removed 1 base from V and 5 bases from J, with 6 bases in between. Germline lookup yields CDR1 MRHNA and CDR2 SNTAGT. The CDR3 covers 12 residues.

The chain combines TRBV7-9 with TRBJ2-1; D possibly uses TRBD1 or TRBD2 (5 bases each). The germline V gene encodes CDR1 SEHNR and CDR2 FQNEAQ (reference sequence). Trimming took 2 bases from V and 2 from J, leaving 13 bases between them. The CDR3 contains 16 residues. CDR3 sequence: CASSLRGPGTYNEQFF. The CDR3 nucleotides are TGTGCCAGCAGCTTAAGGGGTCCGGGAACCTACAATGAGCAGTTCTTC.

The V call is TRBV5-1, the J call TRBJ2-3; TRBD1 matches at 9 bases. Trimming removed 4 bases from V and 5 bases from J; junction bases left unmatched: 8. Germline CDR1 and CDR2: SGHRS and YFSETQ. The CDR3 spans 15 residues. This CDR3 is CASSRDRVIGDTQYF. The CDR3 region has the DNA TGCGCCAGCAGCCGGGACAGGGTAATTGGAGATACGCAGTATTTT.

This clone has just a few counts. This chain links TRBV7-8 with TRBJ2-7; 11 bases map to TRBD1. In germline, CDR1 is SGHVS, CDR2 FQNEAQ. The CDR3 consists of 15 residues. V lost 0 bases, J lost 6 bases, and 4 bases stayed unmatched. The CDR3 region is CASSLAMDRGREQYF. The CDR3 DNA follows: TGTGCCAGCAGCTTAGCTATGGACAGGGGGCGCGAGCAGTACTTC.

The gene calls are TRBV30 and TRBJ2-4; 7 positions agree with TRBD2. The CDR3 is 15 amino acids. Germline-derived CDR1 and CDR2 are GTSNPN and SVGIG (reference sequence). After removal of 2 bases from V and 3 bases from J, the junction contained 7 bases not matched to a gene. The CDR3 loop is CAWSPTRGVKNIQYF. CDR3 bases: TGTGCCTGGAGTCCGACACGGGGGGTCAAAAACATTCAGTACTTC.

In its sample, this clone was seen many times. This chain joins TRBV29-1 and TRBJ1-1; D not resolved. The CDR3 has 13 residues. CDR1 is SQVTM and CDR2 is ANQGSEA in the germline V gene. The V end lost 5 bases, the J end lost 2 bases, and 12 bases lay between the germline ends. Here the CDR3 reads CSVYVQLNTEAFF. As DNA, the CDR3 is TGCAGCGTTTACGTCCAACTAAACACTGAAGCTTTCTTT. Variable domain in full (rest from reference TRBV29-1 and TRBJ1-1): SAVISQKPSRDICQRGTSLTIQCQVDSQVTMMFWYRQQPGQSLTLIATANQGSEATYESGFVIDKFPISRPNLTFSTLTVSNMSPEDSSIYLCSVYVQLNTEAFFGQGTRLTVV.

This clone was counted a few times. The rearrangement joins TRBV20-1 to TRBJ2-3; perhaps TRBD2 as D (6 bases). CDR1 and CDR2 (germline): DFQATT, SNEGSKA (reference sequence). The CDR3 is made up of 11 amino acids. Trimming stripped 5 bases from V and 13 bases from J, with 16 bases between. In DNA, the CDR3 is TGCAGTGCTCCGCGGGACCCAAACGAGTATTTT. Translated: CSAPRDPNEYF.

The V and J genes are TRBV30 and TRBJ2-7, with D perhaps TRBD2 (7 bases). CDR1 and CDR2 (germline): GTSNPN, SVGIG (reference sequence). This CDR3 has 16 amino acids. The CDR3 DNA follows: TGTGCCTGGAGTGTACGGAGGGGGACTACCTCCAACGAGCAGTACGTC. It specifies CAWSVRRGTTSNEQYV.

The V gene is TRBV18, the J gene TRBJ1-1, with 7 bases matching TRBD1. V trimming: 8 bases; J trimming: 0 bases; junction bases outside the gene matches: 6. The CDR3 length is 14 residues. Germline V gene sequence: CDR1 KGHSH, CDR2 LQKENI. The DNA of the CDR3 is TGTGCCAGCGGACAGGACCTCATGAACACTGAAGCTTTCTTT. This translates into CASGQDLMNTEAFF.

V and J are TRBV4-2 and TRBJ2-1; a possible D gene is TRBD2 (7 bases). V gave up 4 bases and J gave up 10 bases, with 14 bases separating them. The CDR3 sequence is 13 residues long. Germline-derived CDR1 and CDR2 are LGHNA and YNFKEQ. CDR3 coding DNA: TGTGCCAGCAGCCCGGCCGGGGGGCGCGAGCAGTTCTTC. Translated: CASSPAGGREQFF.

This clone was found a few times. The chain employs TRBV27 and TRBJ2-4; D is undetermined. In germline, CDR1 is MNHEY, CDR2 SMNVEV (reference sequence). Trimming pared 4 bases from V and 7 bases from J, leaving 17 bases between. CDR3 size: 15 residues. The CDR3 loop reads CASSSRDLTRNIQYF. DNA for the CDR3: TGTGCCAGCAGTTCCCGTGACCTAACGAGGAACATTCAGTACTTC.

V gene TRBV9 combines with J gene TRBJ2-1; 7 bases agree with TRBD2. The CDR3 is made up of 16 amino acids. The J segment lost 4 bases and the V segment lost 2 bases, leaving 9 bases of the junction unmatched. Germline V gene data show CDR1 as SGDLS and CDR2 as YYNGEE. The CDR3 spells CASSVSGTGQYNEQFF. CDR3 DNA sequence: TGTGCCAGCAGCGTCAGCGGGACTGGCCAGTACAATGAGCAGTTCTTC.

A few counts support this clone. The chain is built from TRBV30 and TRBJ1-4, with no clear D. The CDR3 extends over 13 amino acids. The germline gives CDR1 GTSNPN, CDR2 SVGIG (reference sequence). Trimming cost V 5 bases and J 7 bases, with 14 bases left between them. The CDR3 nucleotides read TGTGCCTGGGGGCGCGGGGTCTCTGAAAAACTGTTTTTT. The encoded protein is CAWGRGVSEKLFF.

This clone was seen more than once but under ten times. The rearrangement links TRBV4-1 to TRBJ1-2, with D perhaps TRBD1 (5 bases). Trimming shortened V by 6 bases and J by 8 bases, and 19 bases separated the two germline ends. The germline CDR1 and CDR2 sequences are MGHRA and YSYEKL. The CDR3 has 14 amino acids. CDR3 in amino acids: CASSRDPPQSGYTF. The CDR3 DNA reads TGCGCCAGCAGTCGGGACCCACCCCAGTCGGGCTACACCTTC.

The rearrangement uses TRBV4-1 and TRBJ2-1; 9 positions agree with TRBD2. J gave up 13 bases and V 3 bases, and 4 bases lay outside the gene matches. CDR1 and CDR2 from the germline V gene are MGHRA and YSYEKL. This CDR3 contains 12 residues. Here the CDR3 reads CASSQTGTSQFF. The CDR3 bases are TGCGCCAGCAGCCAGACCGGGACTAGCCAGTTCTTC.

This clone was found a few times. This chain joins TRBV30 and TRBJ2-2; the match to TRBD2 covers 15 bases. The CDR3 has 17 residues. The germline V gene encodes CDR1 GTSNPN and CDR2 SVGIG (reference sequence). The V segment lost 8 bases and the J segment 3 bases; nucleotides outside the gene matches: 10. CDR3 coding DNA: TGTGCCGGGTGGGGACTAGCGGGAGGCGGGTACACCGGGGAGCTGTTTTTT. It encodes CAGWGLAGGGYTGELFF.

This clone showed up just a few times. CDR3 coding DNA: TGTGCCAGCAGTTACCGAGGACAGGGCCAGGAGGCTTTCTTT. Translating gives CASSYRGQGQEAFF. The chain uses TRBV6-6 and TRBJ1-1; 8 bases match TRBD1. This CDR3 is built from 14 residues. Per the germline V gene, CDR1 is MNHNY and CDR2 is SVGAGI (reference sequence). V lost 2 bases to trimming and J lost 11 bases; unmatched junction nucleotides: 10.

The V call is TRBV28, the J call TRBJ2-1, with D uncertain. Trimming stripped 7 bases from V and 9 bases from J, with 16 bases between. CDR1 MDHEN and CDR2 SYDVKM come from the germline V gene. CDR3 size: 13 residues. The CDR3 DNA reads TGTGCCAGCAAGTTACTCGACCCACCTGAGCAGTTCTTC. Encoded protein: CASKLLDPPEQFF.

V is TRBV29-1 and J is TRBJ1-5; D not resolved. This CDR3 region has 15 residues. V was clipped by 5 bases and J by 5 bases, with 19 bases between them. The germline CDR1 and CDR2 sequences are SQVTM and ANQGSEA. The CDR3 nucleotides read TGCAGCGTTTCTCCTCATCCGGGAAGCCATCAGCCCCAGCATTTT. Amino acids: CSVSPHPGSHQPQHF.

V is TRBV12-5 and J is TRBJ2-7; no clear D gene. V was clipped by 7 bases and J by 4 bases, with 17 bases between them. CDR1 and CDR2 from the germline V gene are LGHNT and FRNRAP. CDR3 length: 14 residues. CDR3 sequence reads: CASVPWTGPYEQYF. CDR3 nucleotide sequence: TGTGCTAGTGTCCCATGGACCGGGCCTTACGAGCAGTACTTC.

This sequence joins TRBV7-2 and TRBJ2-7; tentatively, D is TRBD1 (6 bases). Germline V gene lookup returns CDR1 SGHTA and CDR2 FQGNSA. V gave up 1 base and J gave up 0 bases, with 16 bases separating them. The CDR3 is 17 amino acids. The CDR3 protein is CASSLVGTGFYSYEQYF. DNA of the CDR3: TGTGCCAGCAGCTTAGTTGGTACAGGGTTCTACTCCTACGAGCAGTACTTC.